This T cell receptor beta chain was profiled in a study of CD8 T cells in ankylosing spondylitis. Regarding the study as a whole: Matched ankylosing spondylitis synovial fluid reportedly showed significant enrichment of disease-linked clones. Certain motif variants had earlier been reported in reactive arthritis synovial fluid and blood. The study identified a TCR beta motif of under ten highly homologous variants that appeared characteristic of ankylosing spondylitis blood.

There are many counts of this clonotype. Its specificity is unknown. Researchers built TCR beta libraries using quantitative 5'-RACE with molecular barcodes. TCRdb reprocessed the 5' RACE reads via MiXCR and lists one record per CDR3 protein. Of around 490,000 distinct CDR3 sequences listed, under 5.5% were seen once; the top ten hold under 4.5%. Sequencing used blood, either unsorted or a sorted T cell fraction (not recorded which). The TCR comes from a male donor with ankylosing spondylitis.

The CDR3 DNA is TGCAGTGCTAGAGTGGGAGCTGTGGACGAGCAGTACTTC. Its translation is CSARVGAVDEQYF. The rearrangement uses TRBV20-1 and TRBJ2-7; weak D call: TRBD2 (5 bases). The germline CDR1 and CDR2 sequences are DFQATT and SNEGSKA (reference sequence). V was shortened by 1 base and J by 5 bases, with 12 bases between the two germline ends. This CDR3 is 13 amino acids long.